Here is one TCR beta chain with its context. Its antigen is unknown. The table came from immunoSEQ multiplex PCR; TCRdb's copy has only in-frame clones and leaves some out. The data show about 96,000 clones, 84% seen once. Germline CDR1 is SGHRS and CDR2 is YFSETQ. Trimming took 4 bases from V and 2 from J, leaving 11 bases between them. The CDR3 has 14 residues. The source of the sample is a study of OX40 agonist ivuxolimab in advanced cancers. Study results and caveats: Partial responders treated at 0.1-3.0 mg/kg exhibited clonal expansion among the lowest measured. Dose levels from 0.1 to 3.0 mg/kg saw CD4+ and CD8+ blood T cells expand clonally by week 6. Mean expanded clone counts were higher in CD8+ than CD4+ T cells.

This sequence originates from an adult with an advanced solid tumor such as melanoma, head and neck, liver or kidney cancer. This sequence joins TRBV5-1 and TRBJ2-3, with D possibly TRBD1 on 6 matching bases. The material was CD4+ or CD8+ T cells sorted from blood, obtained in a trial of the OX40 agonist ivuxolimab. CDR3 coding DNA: TGCGCCAGCAGCGACACAGGGTTCACAGATACGCAGTATTTT. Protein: CASSDTGFTDTQYF.